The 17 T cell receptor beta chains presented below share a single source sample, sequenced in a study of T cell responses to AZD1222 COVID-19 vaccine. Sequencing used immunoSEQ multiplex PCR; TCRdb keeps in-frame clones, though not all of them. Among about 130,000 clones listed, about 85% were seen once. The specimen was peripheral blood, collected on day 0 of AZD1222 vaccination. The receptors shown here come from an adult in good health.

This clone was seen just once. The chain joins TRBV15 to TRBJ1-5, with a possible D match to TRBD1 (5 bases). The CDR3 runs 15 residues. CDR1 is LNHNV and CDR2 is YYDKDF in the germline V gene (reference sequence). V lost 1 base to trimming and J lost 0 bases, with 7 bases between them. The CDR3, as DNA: TGTGCCACCAGCAGAGGGGGGGGTAGCAATCAGCCCCAGCATTTT. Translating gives CATSRGGGSNQPQHF.

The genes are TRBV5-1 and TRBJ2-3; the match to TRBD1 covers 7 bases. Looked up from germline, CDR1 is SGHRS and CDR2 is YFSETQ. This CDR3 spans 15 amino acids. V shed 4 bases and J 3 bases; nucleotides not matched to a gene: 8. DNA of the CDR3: TGCGCCAGCAGCATCTGGGGACAGAGAACAGATACGCAGTATTTT. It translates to CASSIWGQRTDTQYF.

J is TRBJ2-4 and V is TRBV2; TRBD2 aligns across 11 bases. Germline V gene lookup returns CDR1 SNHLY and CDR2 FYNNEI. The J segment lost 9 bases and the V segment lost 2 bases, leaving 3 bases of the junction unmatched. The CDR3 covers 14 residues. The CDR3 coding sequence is TGTGCCAGCAGTGAAAGACTAGCGGGGAGCATTCAGTACTTC. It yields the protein CASSERLAGSIQYF.

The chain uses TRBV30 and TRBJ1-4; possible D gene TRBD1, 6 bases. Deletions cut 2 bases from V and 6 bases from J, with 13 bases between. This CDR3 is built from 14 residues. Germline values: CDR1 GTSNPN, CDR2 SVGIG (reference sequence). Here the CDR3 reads CAWSWVQGDEKLFF. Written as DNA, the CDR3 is TGTGCCTGGAGTTGGGTACAGGGCGATGAAAAACTGTTTTTT.

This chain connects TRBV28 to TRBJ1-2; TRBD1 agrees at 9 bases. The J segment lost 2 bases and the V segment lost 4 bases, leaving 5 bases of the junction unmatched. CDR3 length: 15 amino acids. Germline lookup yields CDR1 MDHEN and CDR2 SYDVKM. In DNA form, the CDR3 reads TGTGCCAGCAGTTCCGGGACAGGGCCGAACTATGGCTACACCTTC. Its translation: CASSSGTGPNYGYTF.

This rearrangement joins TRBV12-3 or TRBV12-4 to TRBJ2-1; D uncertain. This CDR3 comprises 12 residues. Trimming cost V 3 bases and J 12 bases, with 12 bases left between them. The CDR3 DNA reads TGTGCCAGCAGTTTTGAGGCTCTCCGGCAGTTCTTC. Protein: CASSFEALRQFF.

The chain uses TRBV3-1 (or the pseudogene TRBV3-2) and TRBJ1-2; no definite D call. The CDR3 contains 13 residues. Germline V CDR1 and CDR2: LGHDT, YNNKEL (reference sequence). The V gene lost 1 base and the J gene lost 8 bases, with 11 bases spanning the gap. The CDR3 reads CASSQASSLGYTF. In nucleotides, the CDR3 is TGTGCCAGCAGCCAAGCCTCCTCACTAGGCTACACCTTC.

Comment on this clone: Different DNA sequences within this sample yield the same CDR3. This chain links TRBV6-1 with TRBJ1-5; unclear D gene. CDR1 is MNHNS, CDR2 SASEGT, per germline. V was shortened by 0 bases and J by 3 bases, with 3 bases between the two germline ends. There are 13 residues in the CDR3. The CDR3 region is CASSEADNQPQHF. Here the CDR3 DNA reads TGTGCCAGCAGTGAAGCAGACAATCAGCCCCAGCATTTT.

In DNA form, the CDR3 reads TGTGCCAGCAGCTTTTATGGGGGGTTAGGAAACACCATATATTTT. Translation gives CASSFYGGLGNTIYF. V gene TRBV5-5 combines with J gene TRBJ1-3; possibly TRBD1 for D (5 bases). The V gene's germline CDR1 is SGHKS and CDR2 YYEKEE (reference sequence). V was shortened by 2 bases and J by 4 bases, with 13 bases between the two germline ends. The CDR3 length is 15 residues.

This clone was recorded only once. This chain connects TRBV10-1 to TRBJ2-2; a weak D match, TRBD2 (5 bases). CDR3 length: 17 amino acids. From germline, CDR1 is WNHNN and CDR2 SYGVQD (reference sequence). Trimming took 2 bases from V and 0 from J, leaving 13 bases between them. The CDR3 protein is CASSENVAEANTGELFF. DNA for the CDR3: TGCGCCAGCAGTGAGAACGTCGCGGAGGCGAACACCGGGGAGCTGTTTTTT.

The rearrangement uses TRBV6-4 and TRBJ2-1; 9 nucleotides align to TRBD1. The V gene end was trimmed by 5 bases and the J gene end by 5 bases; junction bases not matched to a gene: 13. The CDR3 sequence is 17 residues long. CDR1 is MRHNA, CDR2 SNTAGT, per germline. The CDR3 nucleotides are TGTGCCAGCAGTATACGCCCGGGACAGGGAAAAGACAATGAGCAGTTCTTC. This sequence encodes CASSIRPGQGKDNEQFF.

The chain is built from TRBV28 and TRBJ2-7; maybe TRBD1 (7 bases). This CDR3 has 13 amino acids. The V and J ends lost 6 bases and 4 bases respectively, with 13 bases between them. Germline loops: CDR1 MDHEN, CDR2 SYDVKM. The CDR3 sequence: CASSRQGGYEQYF. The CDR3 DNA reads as TGTGCCAGCAGCCGTCAGGGGGGATACGAGCAGTACTTC.

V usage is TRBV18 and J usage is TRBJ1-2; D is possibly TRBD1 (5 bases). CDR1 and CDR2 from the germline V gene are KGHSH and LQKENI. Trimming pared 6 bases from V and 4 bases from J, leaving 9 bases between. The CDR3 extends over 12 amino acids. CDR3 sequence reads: CASSADSYGYTF. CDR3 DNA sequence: TGTGCCAGCTCGGCCGACAGCTATGGCTACACCTTC.

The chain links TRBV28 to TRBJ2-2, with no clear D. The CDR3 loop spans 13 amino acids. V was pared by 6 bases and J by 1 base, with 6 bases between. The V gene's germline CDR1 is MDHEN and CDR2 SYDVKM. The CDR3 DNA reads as TGTGCCAGCAGGAAAGGGAACACCGGGGAGCTGTTTTTT. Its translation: CASRKGNTGELFF.

In nucleotides, the CDR3 is TGTGCCAGCAGCTTAGAAGGCTTGACGCAAGAGACCCAGTACTTC. It specifies CASSLEGLTQETQYF. This chain links TRBV7-6 with TRBJ2-5; D remains ambiguous. The germline V and J ends were trimmed by 1 base and 2 bases, with 11 bases remaining between them. Germline V gene sequence: CDR1 SGHVS, CDR2 FNYEAQ. This CDR3 region has 15 residues.

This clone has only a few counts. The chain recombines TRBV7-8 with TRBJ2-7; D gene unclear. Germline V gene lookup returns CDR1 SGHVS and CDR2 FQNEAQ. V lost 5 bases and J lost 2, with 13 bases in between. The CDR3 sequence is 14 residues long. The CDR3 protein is CASSLPDGAYEQYF. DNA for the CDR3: TGTGCCAGCAGCCTCCCGGACGGAGCCTACGAGCAGTACTTC.

As DNA, the CDR3 is TGTGCCAGTAGTATCCATATGGGGACAGGGAAGGATGGCTACACCTTC. This sequence encodes CASSIHMGTGKDGYTF. This rearrangement joins TRBV19 to TRBJ1-2, with TRBD1 matching 9 bases. Unmatched junction bases numbered 11, after V lost 3 bases and J lost 6 bases. The CDR3 is made up of 16 amino acids. The germline V gene encodes CDR1 LNHDA and CDR2 SQIVND (reference sequence).